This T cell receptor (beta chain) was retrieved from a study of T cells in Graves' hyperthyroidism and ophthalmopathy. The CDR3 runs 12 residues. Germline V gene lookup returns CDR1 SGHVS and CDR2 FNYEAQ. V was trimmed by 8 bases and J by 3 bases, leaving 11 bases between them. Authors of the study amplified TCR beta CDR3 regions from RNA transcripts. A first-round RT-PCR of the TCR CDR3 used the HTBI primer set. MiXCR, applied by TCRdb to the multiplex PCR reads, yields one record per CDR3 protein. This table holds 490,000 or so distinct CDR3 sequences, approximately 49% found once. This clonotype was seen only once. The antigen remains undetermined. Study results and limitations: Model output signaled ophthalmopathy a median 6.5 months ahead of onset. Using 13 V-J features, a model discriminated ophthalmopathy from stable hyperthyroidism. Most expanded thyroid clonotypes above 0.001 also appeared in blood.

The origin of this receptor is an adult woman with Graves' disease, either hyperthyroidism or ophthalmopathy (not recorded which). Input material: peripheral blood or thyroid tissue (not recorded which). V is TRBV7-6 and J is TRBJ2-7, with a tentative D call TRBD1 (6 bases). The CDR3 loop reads CASLIRGYEQYF. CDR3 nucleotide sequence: TGTGCCAGCCTTATCAGGGGCTACGAGCAGTACTTC. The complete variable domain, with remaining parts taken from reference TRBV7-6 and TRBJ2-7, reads GAGVSQSPRYKVTKRGQDVALRCDPISGHVSLYWYRQALGQGPEFLTYFNYEAQQDKSGLPNDRFSAERPEGSISTLTIQRTEQRDSAMYRCASLIRGYEQYFGPGTRLTVT.